These T cell receptor beta chains were read from a single sample in a study of cytomegalovirus exposure and HLA in healthy donors. The protocol was immunoSEQ multiplex PCR, while the TCRdb copy is restricted to in-frame clones and leaves out a portion. The sample lists about 190,000 clones; roughly four fifths were seen once. Source material: PBMCs. The origin of the receptors is a woman in her twenties or thirties in good health and CMV-seropositive. The CDR3 runs from the conserved cysteine through the conserved F or W. D genes are given only for firm matches. The listing skips clone size in some rows; elsewhere it reads once, few, many or a size class.

16 | TRBJ2-2 | TRBV9 | TRBD2 | . | TGTGCCAGCAGCGTAGCAGCGGGAGGAGTTATTGGGGAGCTGTTTTTT | CASSVAAGGVIGELFF
16 | TRBJ2-7 | TRBV11-2 | TRBD2 | . | TGTGCCAGCAGCTCCTTAAGCGGGAGTGTCTCCTACGAGCAGTACTTC | CASSSLSGSVSYEQYF
14 | TRBJ2-7 | TRBV28 | TRBD2 | . | TGTGCCAGCAGCGTCGGACTAGAAGGCTACGAGCAGTACTTC | CASSVGLEGYEQYF
14 | TRBJ1-5 | TRBV6-1 | . | . | TGTGCCAGCAGTTATCAGGCAGGCAATCAGCCCCAGCATTTT | CASSYQAGNQPQHF
15 | TRBJ1-1 | TRBV2 | TRBD1 | . | TGTGCCAGCAATCCGGGACAGGGGCGGAACACTGAAGCTTTCTTT | CASNPGQGRNTEAFF
12 | TRBJ1-1 | TRBV19 | . | . | TGTGCCAGTAGTAGCGGGAACCTTGAAGCTTTCTTT | CASSSGNLEAFF
14 | TRBJ2-7 | TRBV28 | . | . | TGTGCCAGCAGTTTAGAGGGCAGGCTCTACGAGCAGTACTTC | CASSLEGRLYEQYF
15 | TRBJ2-2 | TRBV5-1 | TRBD1 | . | TGCGCCAGCAGCAGGGACAGGGGGGACACCGGGGAGCTGTTTTTT | CASSRDRGDTGELFF
14 | TRBJ1-4 | TRBV4-1 | TRBD1 | once | TGCGCCAGCAGCCCTCAGGGGGCAGGTGAAAAACTGTTTTTT | CASSPQGAGEKLFF
15 | TRBJ2-1 | TRBV6-1 | TRBD2 | . | TGTGCCAGCATGAGACTAGCGGGAGGAGGAAATGAGCAGTTCTTC | CASMRLAGGGNEQFF
15 | TRBJ2-7 | TRBV19 | TRBD2 | . | TGTGCCAGTAGCTCATCCGGGACTAGCGGCTACGAGCAGTACTTC | CASSSSGTSGYEQYF
14 | TRBJ2-7 | TRBV5-4 | TRBD2 | . | TGTGCCAGCAGCTCTCTAGCGGGAGGCGACGAGCAGTACTTC | CASSSLAGGDEQYF
15 | TRBJ2-1 | TRBV11-1 | TRBD2 | . | TGTGCCAGCAGCTTGCGGGGCGGGAGGGAGAATGAGCAGTTCTTC | CASSLRGGRENEQFF
15 | TRBJ2-1 | TRBV13 | TRBD2 | once | TGTGCCAGCACCGTGGGGGTAGCGGGAGTGAATGAGCAGTTCTTC | CASTVGVAGVNEQFF
15 | TRBJ2-3 | TRBV7-8 | TRBD2 | once | TGTGCCAGCAGATCCCTAGCGGAGGCGACAGATACGCAGTATTTT | CASRSLAEATDTQYF
15 | TRBJ2-2 | TRBV7-2 | . | . | TGTGCCAGCAGCTCCCGCCCGCGAAACACCGGGGAGCTGTTTTTT | CASSSRPRNTGELFF
13 | TRBJ1-1 | TRBV5-6 | . | . | TGTGCCAGCAGCTTTCGACAGAACACTGAAGCTTTCTTT | CASSFRQNTEAFF
12 | TRBJ2-7 | TRBV7-7 | . | once | TGTGCTAGCAGCTTAGACATCTACGAGCAGTACTTC | CASSLDIYEQYF
13 | TRBJ2-5 | TRBV7-9 | . | . | TGTGCCAGCAGATCTTGGACAGAAGGAGAGCAGTACTTC | CASRSWTEGEQYF
14 | TRBJ2-7 | TRBV5-4 | . | . | TGTGCCAGCAGCTCAGGAGGACAGTTCTACGAGCAGTACTTC | CASSSGGQFYEQYF
14 | TRBJ2-7 | TRBV6-5 | TRBD1 | many | TGTGCCAGCAATACCCGAACAGGGGGCCACGAGCAGTACTTC | CASNTRTGGHEQYF
14 | TRBJ2-2 | TRBV5-8 | . | . | TGTGCCAGCAGTCTGGGACAGAACACCGGGGAGCTGTTTTTT | CASSLGQNTGELFF
15 | TRBJ1-2 | TRBV6-5 | TRBD1 | . | TGTGCCAGCAGTTACTCTTCGGACAGGAACTATGGCTACACCTTC | CASSYSSDRNYGYTF